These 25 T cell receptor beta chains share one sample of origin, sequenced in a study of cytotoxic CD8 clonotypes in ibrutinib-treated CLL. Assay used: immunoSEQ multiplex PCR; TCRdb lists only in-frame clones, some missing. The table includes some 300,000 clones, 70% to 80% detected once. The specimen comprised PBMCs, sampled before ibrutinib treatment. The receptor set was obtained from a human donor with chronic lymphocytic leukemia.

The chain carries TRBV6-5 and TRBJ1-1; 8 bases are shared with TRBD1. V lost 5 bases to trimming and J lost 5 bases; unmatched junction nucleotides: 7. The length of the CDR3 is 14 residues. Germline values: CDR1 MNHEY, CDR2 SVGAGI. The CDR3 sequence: CASSRTGGETEAFF. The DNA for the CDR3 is TGTGCCAGCAGTAGAACAGGGGGGGAGACTGAAGCTTTCTTT.

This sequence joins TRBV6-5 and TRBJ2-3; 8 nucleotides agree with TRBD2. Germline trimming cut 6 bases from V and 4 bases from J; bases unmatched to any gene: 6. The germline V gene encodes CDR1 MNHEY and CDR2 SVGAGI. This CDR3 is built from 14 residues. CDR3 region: CASSGRAGADTQYF. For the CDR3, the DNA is TGTGCCAGCAGCGGGAGGGCCGGGGCAGATACGCAGTATTTT.

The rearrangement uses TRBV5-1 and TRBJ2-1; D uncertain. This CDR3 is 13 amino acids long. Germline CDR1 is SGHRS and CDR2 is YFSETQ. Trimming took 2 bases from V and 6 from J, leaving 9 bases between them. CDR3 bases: TGCGCCAGCAGCTTAATGAGTTCCAATGAGCAGTTCTTC. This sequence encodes CASSLMSSNEQFF.

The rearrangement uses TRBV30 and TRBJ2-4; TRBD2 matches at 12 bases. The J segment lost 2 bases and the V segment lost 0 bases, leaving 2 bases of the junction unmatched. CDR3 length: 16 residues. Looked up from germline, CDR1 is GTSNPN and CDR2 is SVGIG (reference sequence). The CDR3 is CAWSVGLAGTKNIQYF. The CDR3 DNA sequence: TGTGCCTGGAGTGTAGGACTAGCGGGAACCAAAAACATTCAGTACTTC.

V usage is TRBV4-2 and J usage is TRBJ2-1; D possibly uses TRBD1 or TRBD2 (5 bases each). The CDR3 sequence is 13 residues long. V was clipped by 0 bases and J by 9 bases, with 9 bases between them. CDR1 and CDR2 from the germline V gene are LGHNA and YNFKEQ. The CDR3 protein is CASSQDPGSEQFF. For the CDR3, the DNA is TGTGCCAGCAGCCAAGATCCAGGGAGTGAGCAGTTCTTC.

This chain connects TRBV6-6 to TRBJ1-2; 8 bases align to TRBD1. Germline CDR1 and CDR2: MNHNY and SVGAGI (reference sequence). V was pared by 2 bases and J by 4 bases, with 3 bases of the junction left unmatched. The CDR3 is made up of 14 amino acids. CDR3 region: CASSYRTGSYGYTF. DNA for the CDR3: TGTGCCAGCAGTTACCGGACAGGGTCCTATGGCTACACCTTC.

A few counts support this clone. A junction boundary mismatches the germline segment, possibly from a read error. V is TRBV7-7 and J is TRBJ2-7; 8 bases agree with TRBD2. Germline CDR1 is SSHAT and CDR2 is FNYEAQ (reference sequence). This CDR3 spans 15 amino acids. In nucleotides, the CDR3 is TGTGCTAGCAGCTTAGCGGGACCTCCTCTGGGCGAGCAGTACTTC. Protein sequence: CASSLAGPPLGEQYF. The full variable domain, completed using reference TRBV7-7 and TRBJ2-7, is GAGVSQSPRYKVTKRGQDVTLRCDPISSHATLYWYQQALGQGPEFLTYFNYEAQPDKSGLPSDRFSAERPEGSISTLTIQRTEQRDSAMYRCASSLAGPPLGEQYFGPGTRLTVT.

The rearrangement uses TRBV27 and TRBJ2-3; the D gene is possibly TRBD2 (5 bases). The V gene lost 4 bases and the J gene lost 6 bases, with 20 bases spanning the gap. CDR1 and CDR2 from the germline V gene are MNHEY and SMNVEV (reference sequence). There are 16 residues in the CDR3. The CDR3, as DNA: TGTGCCAGCAGTTCCTTAGAAGGGAGATATTCTGATACGCAGTATTTT. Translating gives CASSSLEGRYSDTQYF.

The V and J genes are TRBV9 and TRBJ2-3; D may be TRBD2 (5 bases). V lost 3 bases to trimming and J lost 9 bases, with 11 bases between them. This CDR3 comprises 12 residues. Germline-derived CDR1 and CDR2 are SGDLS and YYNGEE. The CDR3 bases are TGTGCCAGCAGCGACCCGGGGTGGACGCAGTATTTT. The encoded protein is CASSDPGWTQYF.

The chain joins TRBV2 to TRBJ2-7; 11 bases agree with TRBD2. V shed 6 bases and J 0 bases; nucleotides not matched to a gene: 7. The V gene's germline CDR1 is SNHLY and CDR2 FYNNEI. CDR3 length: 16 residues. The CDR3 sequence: CASRLGLAAGSYEQYF. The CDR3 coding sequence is TGTGCCAGCAGACTGGGACTAGCGGCAGGCTCCTACGAGCAGTACTTC.

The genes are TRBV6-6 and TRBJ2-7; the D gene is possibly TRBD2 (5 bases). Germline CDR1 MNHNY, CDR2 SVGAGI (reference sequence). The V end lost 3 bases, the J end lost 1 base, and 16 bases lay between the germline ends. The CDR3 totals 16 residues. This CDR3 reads CASSYEEAGLSYEQYF. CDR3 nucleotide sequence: TGTGCCAGCAGTTATGAAGAAGCAGGACTTTCCTACGAGCAGTACTTC.

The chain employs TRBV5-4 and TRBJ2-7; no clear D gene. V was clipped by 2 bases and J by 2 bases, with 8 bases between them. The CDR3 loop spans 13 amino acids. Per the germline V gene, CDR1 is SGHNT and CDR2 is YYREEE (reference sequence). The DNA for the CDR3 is TGTGCCAGCAGCTTAAGGCCAGCCTACGAGCAGTACTTC. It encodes CASSLRPAYEQYF.

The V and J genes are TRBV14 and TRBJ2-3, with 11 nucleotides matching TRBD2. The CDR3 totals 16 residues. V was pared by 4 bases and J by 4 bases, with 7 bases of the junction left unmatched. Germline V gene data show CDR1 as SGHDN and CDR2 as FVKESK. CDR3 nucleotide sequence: TGTGCCAGCAGCCCTACTTTAGCGGGAGGGCCAGATACGCAGTATTTT. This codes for CASSPTLAGGPDTQYF.

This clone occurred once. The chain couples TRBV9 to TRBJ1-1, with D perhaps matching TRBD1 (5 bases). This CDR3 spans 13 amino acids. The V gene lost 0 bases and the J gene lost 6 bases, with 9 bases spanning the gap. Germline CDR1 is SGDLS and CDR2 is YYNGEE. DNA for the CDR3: TGTGCCAGCAGCGTAGCAGGGAAACCTGAAGCTTTCTTT. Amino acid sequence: CASSVAGKPEAFF.

CDR3: CASSLEGQGNQPQHF. The CDR3 nucleotides read TGCGCCAGCAGCTTAGAAGGACAGGGCAATCAGCCCCAGCATTTT. The chain has TRBV5-1 and TRBJ1-5; 7 bases are shared with TRBD1. From germline, CDR1 is SGHRS and CDR2 YFSETQ. Trimming cost V 2 bases and J 2 bases; bases outside gene matches: 4. This CDR3 comprises 15 residues. The whole variable domain, remainder taken from reference TRBV5-1 and TRBJ1-5, is KAGVTQTPRYLIKTRGQQVTLSCSPISGHRSVSWYQQTPGQGLQFLFEYFSETQRNKGNFPGRFSGRQFSNSRSEMNVSTLELGDSALYLCASSLEGQGNQPQHFGDGTRLSIL.

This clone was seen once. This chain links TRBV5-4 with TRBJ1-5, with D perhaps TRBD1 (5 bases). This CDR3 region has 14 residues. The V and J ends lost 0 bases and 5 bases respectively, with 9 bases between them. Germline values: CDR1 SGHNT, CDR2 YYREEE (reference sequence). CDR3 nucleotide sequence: TGTGCCAGCAGCTTGGGGGGCCTTGATCAGCCCCAGCATTTT. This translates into CASSLGGLDQPQHF.

CDR3 residues: CASSSRTSGASYEQYF. The CDR3 DNA reads TGTGCCAGCAGTTCACGGACTAGCGGAGCCTCCTACGAGCAGTACTTC. V gene TRBV6-5 combines with J gene TRBJ2-7; 10 positions match TRBD2. Per the germline V gene, CDR1 is MNHEY and CDR2 is SVGAGI. The V segment lost 4 bases and the J segment 0 bases; nucleotides outside the gene matches: 6. CDR3 length: 16 residues.

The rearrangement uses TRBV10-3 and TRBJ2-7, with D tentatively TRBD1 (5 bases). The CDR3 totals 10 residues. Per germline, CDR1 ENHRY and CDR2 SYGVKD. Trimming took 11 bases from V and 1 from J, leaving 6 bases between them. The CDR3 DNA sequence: TGTGCCGCAGGGTCCTACGAGCAGTACTTC. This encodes CAAGSYEQYF.

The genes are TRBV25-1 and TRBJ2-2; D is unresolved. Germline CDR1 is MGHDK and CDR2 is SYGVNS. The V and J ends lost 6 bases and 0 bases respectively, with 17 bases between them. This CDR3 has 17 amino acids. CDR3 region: CASRPNFGRPNTGELFF. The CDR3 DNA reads TGTGCCAGCAGACCTAACTTTGGACGTCCGAACACCGGGGAGCTGTTTTTT.

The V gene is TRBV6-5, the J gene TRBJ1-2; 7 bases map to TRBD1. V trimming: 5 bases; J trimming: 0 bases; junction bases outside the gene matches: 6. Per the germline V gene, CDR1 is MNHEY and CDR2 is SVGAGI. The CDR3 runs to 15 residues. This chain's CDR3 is CASSALGQANYGYTF. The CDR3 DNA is TGTGCCAGCAGTGCGCTCGGACAGGCTAACTATGGCTACACCTTC.

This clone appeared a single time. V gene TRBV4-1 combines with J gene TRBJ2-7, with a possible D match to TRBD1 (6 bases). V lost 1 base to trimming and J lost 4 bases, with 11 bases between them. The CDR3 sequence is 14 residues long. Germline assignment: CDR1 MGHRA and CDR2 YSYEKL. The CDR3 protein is CASSQAMDRYEQYF. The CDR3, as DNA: TGCGCCAGCAGCCAAGCGATGGACAGATACGAGCAGTACTTC.

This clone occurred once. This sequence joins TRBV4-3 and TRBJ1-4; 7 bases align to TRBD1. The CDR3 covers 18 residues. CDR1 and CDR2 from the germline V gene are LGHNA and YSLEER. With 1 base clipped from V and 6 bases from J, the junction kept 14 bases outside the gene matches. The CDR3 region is CASSQAGRDSLRDEKLFF. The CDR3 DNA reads TGCGCCAGCAGCCAAGCCGGCCGGGACAGCCTCCGTGATGAAAAACTGTTTTTT.

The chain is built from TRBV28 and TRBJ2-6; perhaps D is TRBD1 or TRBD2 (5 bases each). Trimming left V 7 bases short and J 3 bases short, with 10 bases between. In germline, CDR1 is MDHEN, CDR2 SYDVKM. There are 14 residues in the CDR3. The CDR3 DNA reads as TGTGCCAGCACTCCGGGGCGTGGGGCCAACGTCCTGACTTTC. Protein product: CASTPGRGANVLTF. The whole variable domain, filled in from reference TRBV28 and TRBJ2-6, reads DVKVTQSSRYLVKRTGEKVFLECVQDMDHENMFWYRQDPGLGLRLIYFSYDVKMKEKGDIPEGYSVSREKKERFSLILESASTNQTSMYLCASTPGRGANVLTFGAGSRLTVL.

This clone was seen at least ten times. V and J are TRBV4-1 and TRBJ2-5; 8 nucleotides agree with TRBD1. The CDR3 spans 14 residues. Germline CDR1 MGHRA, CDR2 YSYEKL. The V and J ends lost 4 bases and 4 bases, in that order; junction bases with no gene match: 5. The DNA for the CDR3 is TGCGCCAGCAGCCCCCCGGACAGGGTAGAGACCCAGTACTTC. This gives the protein CASSPPDRVETQYF.

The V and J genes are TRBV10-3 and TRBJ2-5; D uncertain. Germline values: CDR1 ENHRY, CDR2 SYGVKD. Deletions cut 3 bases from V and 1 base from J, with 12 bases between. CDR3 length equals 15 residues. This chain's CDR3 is CAISDTIIGQETQYF. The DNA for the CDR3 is TGTGCCATCAGTGATACGATTATAGGCCAAGAGACCCAGTACTTC.